The clone carrying this T cell receptor (beta chain) was observed many times. Its antigen is unknown. Notes on the study in general: Tumor memory CD4+ T cell TCR gene usage clustered with blood and lymph node memory CD4+ cells and lymph node naive CD4+ cells. Greatest tumor Treg TCR overlap was with tumor naive CD4+ cells.

One entry per CDR3 protein results from TCRdb running MiXCR on the 5' RACE reads. The sample yields roughly 42,000 distinct CDR3 sequences, about 20% seen once. Looked up from germline, CDR1 is MGHRA and CDR2 is YSYEKL. Between the trimmed V and J ends, which lost 3 bases and 3 bases, there was a span of 14 bases. CDR3 length equals 15 residues. Cells sorted as Tregs were CD4+, CD25+ and CD127-/low. This sequence originates from a female donor with breast cancer. Sequenced sample: Tregs sorted from blood. V usage is TRBV4-1 and J usage is TRBJ1-1; D perhaps matches TRBD1 (5 bases). CDR3 DNA: TGCGCCAGCAGCCATCTGGGGCATCGGGACACTGAAGCTTTCTTT. Encoded protein: CASSHLGHRDTEAFF.